The clone carrying this T cell receptor beta chain was found a few times. Its specificity is not known. The record originates from a study of T-cell reconstitution after alpha-beta-depleted transplantation in children. Whole-study findings and limits: Where alpha-beta T cells came from about two months after transplant was reportedly several hundred expanded graft clones. At day 60, the high TCRbeta diversity found in some patients originated from recipient T cells and thymic progenitors that had survived. Most T-cell counts and diversity one year after the transplant came from T cells that were newly produced.

Unique molecular identifiers were incorporated during preparation of the TCRbeta library. TCRdb processed the PCR reads anew with MiXCR; each CDR3 protein has one entry. The profile shows about 980,000 distinct CDR3 sequences, about 31% of them singletons. Trimming left V 5 bases short and J 7 bases short, with 20 bases between. The CDR3 runs 15 residues. This TCR derives from a boy in the first two years of life who had a stem cell transplant for SCID, so the T cells may come from the graft donor. The sample here was PBMCs, mostly from graft donor cells, taken 360 days after TCRalphabeta/CD19-depleted stem cell transplant. The chain has TRBV12-3 or TRBV12-4 and TRBJ1-2; D may be TRBD1 (5 bases). In DNA, the CDR3 is TGTGCCAGCAGTCCGCATGGGCAGGGCGGAGGTGGCTACACCTTC. As protein: CASSPHGQGGGGYTF.